Listed below are T cell receptor beta chains from one sample, sequenced in a study of blood T cell repertoires in COVID-19. The assay was immunoSEQ multiplex PCR, and TCRdb's table has in-frame clones only and misses some. The sample lists fewer than 250,000 clones; about four fifths were seen once. The sample taken for sequencing was peripheral blood. These TCRs come from a man aged 45-60 years with active or convalescent COVID-19. Both conserved end residues are part of each CDR3. Each record gives: V gene, clone size, D gene, J gene, CDR3 protein, CDR3 DNA. The D gene is left open where the match is weak. Size is stated for part of the rows, as once, few or many counts, or as a class when the clone is expanded.

TRBV11-2	NA	TRBD2	TRBJ2-7	CASSLGGSLREQYF	TGTGCCAGCAGCTTAGGCGGGAGTCTGCGCGAGCAGTACTTC
TRBV29-1	NA	NA	TRBJ2-3	CSAGTQSTDTQYF	TGCAGCGCCGGGACTCAGAGCACAGATACGCAGTATTTT
TRBV6-5	NA	TRBD2	TRBJ2-1	CASSYSKLAGINEQFF	TGTGCCAGCAGTTACTCGAAGCTAGCGGGAATCAATGAGCAGTTCTTC
TRBV27	NA	NA	TRBJ2-2	CASLGGWGSGELFF	TGTGCCAGCCTGGGCGGGTGGGGAAGCGGGGAGCTGTTTTTT
TRBV19	NA	NA	TRBJ1-1	CASSEQGMNTEAFF	TGTGCCAGTAGTGAACAGGGCATGAACACTGAAGCTTTCTTT
TRBV11-2	NA	NA	TRBJ1-2	CASSLSGFGYTF	TGTGCCAGCAGCTTATCCGGGTTCGGCTACACCTTC
TRBV5-1	once	TRBD2	TRBJ2-3	CASSTLSGGLTDTQYF	TGCGCCAGCAGCACCCTTAGCGGGGGCCTCACAGATACGCAGTATTTT
TRBV27	NA	NA	TRBJ1-1	CASSLYSRSSNPRTEAFF	TGTGCCAGCAGTCTTTATTCCCGGTCCTCCAATCCCCGGACTGAAGCTTTCTTT
TRBV30	few	NA	TRBJ1-2	CAWSGGGPSFYGYTF	TGTGCCTGGAGTGGGGGGGGTCCCTCGTTCTATGGCTACACCTTC
TRBV19	NA	TRBD1	TRBJ1-2	CASSIRDSYGYTF	TGTGCCAGTAGTATACGGGACAGCTATGGCTACACCTTC
TRBV15	few	NA	TRBJ1-2	CATSRDLGGIGYTF	TGTGCCACCAGCAGAGATCTTGGGGGCATTGGCTACACCTTC
TRBV5-1	NA	TRBD1	TRBJ2-2	CASSWDRGLKTGELFF	TGCGCCAGCAGCTGGGACAGGGGGCTGAAGACCGGGGAGCTGTTTTTT
TRBV5-4	NA	TRBD1	TRBJ2-3	CASIPGDRGLTDTQYF	TGTGCCAGCATCCCCGGAGACAGGGGGCTGACAGATACGCAGTATTTT
TRBV5-1	NA	TRBD1	TRBJ1-4	CASSVGQGSEKLFF	TGCGCCAGCAGCGTCGGACAGGGGAGTGAAAAACTGTTTTTT
TRBV7-8	few	NA	TRBJ1-6	CASSPRTINSPLHF	TGTGCCAGCAGCCCCCGGACAATTAATTCACCCCTCCACTTT
TRBV5-1	NA	TRBD1	TRBJ2-5	CASSLVAGGGETQYF	TGCGCCAGCAGCTTGGTAGCAGGGGGCGGTGAGACCCAGTACTTC
TRBV28	NA	TRBD1	TRBJ2-7	CASNPTGGLGVGEQYF	TGTGCCAGCAACCCAACAGGGGGCTTGGGAGTGGGGGAGCAGTACTTC
TRBV3-1/TRBV3-2	NA	NA	TRBJ2-5	CASSQGTGRETQYF	TGTGCCAGCAGCCAAGGCACAGGGCGGGAGACCCAGTACTTC
TRBV7-9	NA	NA	TRBJ2-7	CASSPTGREQYF	TGTGCCAGCAGCCCCACAGGGCGCGAGCAGTACTTC
TRBV5-4	NA	NA	TRBJ2-5	CASSSSRLGTETQYF	TGTGCCAGCAGCTCCTCCCGACTCGGCACGGAGACCCAGTACTTC
TRBV6-5	once	TRBD1	TRBJ2-2	CASSFLTGRLTGELFF	TGTGCCAGCAGTTTCCTGACAGGGAGATTAACCGGGGAGCTGTTTTTT
TRBV14	NA	NA	TRBJ1-2	CASSQARGNYGYTF	TGTGCCAGCAGCCAAGCGAGGGGGAACTATGGCTACACCTTC
TRBV28	NA	TRBD1	TRBJ2-7	CASSPPPGQGDEQYF	TGTGCCAGCAGTCCCCCCCCGGGACAGGGCGACGAGCAGTACTTC
TRBV9	few	TRBD2	TRBJ2-2	CASSVGLAGDTGELFF	TGTGCCAGCAGCGTAGGACTAGCGGGAGACACCGGGGAGCTGTTTTTT
TRBV20-1	few	TRBD2	TRBJ2-7	CSAGTSYEQYF	TGCAGTGCCGGGACTAGCTACGAGCAGTACTTC
TRBV4-2	NA	NA	TRBJ1-3	CASSQAAKHSGNTIYF	TGTGCCAGCAGCCAAGCTGCGAAGCACTCTGGAAACACCATATATTTT
TRBV27	few	NA	TRBJ1-2	CASSLSPGGQHGYTF	TGTGCCAGCAGTTTGTCTCCCGGAGGACAGCATGGCTACACCTTC
TRBV3-1/TRBV3-2	NA	NA	TRBJ2-1	CASSPLAASEQFF	TGTGCCAGCAGCCCCCTGGCGGCGAGTGAGCAGTTCTTC
TRBV7-8	NA	NA	TRBJ2-7	CASSLREAGAGIYEQYF	TGTGCCAGCAGCTTAAGGGAGGCCGGGGCGGGGATCTACGAGCAGTACTTC
TRBV10-2	NA	TRBD1	TRBJ1-1	CAGAGQGARGTEAFF	TGCGCCGGGGCGGGACAGGGGGCGCGGGGGACTGAAGCTTTCTTT
TRBV2	NA	TRBD1	TRBJ1-4	CASTLQGETNEKLFF	TGTGCCAGCACCTTGCAGGGGGAGACTAATGAAAAACTGTTTTTT
TRBV27	NA	NA	TRBJ1-1	CASSGGAEAFF	TGTGCCAGCAGTGGGGGGGCTGAAGCTTTCTTT
TRBV6-2/TRBV6-3	NA	TRBD1	TRBJ1-2	CASSYPRDRGIYYGYTF	TGTGCCAGCAGTTACCCTCGGGACAGGGGGATTTACTATGGCTACACCTTC
TRBV28	NA	NA	TRBJ2-1	CASSAPGRQSEQFF	TGTGCCAGCAGTGCCCCCGGGAGACAAAGTGAGCAGTTCTTC
TRBV12-3/TRBV12-4	NA	NA	TRBJ1-1	CASSLRFSGAFF	TGTGCCAGCAGTTTACGGTTCAGCGGGGCTTTCTTT
TRBV7-9	NA	NA	TRBJ2-1	CASSLIGGGDEQFF	TGTGCCAGCAGCTTAATAGGGGGCGGGGATGAGCAGTTCTTC
TRBV6-5	NA	NA	TRBJ1-2	CASTGENYGYTF	TGTGCCAGCACTGGTGAGAACTATGGCTACACCTTC
TRBV4-3	NA	TRBD1	TRBJ1-5	CASSHGTGGSQPQHF	TGCGCCAGCAGCCACGGGACAGGAGGTAGTCAGCCCCAGCATTTT
TRBV3-1/TRBV3-2	few	NA	TRBJ2-1	CASSPLTGVNNEQFF	TGTGCCAGCAGCCCCCTAACGGGGGTGAACAATGAGCAGTTCTTC
TRBV15	NA	NA	TRBJ1-3	CATSRDPVGAGRGNTIYF	TGTGCCACCAGCAGAGATCCGGTGGGGGCAGGGCGCGGAAACACCATATATTTT
TRBV28	NA	TRBD2	TRBJ2-7	CASSFLSPAGDHSYEQYF	TGTGCCAGCAGTTTTTTATCCCCGGCGGGAGATCACTCCTACGAGCAGTACTTC
TRBV5-5	NA	NA	TRBJ1-2	CASSPSEDYGYTF	TGTGCCAGCAGCCCCTCGGAGGACTATGGCTACACCTTC
TRBV12-3/TRBV12-4	NA	NA	TRBJ1-1	CATTGRSTEAFF	TGTGCCACGACAGGCAGATCCACTGAAGCTTTCTTT
TRBV24-1	NA	TRBD1	TRBJ2-7	CATFLAGTGVYEQYF	TGTGCCACCTTCTTGGCCGGGACAGGGGTGTACGAGCAGTACTTC